A selection of T cell receptor beta chains follows, all from one sample in a study of blood T cell repertoires in COVID-19. Assay used: immunoSEQ multiplex PCR; TCRdb lists only in-frame clones, some missing. Among a few hundred thousand clones listed, 70% to 90% were seen once. Sample: PBMCs or T cells enriched from blood (not recorded which). These receptors originate from a woman under 40 who had recovered from COVID-19. Both conserved end residues are part of each CDR3. The D gene is left open where the match is weak. A clone size is listed for some rows: how often the clone was seen (once, few, many), or a class if it is expanded.

J: TRBJ1-4
V: TRBV14
D: TRBD1
size: once
DNA: TGTGCCAGCAGCCAAGATTCGGCAGGGGGGCGCTCTGAAAAACTGTTTTTT
CDR3: CASSQDSAGGRSEKLFF

J: TRBJ1-1
V: TRBV15
D: -
size: -
DNA: TGTGCCACCAGAGGGTCGCTTTCGGGGTATGGTTTCTTT
CDR3: CATRGSLSGYGFF

J: TRBJ2-1
V: TRBV14
D: -
size: -
DNA: TGTGCCAGCAGCCAAGTCAGGGCCCATGAGCAGTTCTTC
CDR3: CASSQVRAHEQFF

J: TRBJ2-7
V: TRBV5-1
D: TRBD1
size: few
DNA: TGCGCCAGCAGCTTCCGGACAGGGGACGAGCAGTACTTC
CDR3: CASSFRTGDEQYF

J: TRBJ1-5
V: TRBV19
D: -
size: -
DNA: TGTGCCAGTAGTACTGCGACGGGTCAGCCCCAGCATTTT
CDR3: CASSTATGQPQHF

J: TRBJ1-1
V: TRBV27
D: -
size: -
DNA: TGTGCCAGCAGTTTAGGCGGGCTCGGCACTGAAGCTTTCTTT
CDR3: CASSLGGLGTEAFF

J: TRBJ2-7
V: TRBV4-1
D: -
size: -
DNA: TGCGCCAGCAGCCAAGATTGGGCAGGGAATTCCTACGAGCAGTACTTC
CDR3: CASSQDWAGNSYEQYF

J: TRBJ2-4
V: TRBV7-2
D: -
size: -
DNA: TGTGCCAGCAGCGTGGGACATCCCAACATTCAGTACTTC
CDR3: CASSVGHPNIQYF

J: TRBJ1-2
V: TRBV3-1/TRBV3-2
D: -
size: -
DNA: TGTGCCAGCAGCACCAGCCCCAGTGGGCAACTTGGCTACACCTTC
CDR3: CASSTSPSGQLGYTF

J: TRBJ1-4
V: TRBV5-1
D: -
size: -
DNA: TGCGCCAGCAAAGGGACACTGGCAACTAATGAAAAACTGTTTTTT
CDR3: CASKGTLATNEKLFF

J: TRBJ1-2
V: TRBV4-1
D: -
size: -
DNA: TGCGCCAGCAGCCGTCCCGGGGTCTATGGCTACACCTTC
CDR3: CASSRPGVYGYTF

J: TRBJ1-1
V: TRBV19
D: -
size: -
DNA: TGTGCCAGTAGTCCCCCGAAGGGGACTGAAGCTTTCTTT
CDR3: CASSPPKGTEAFF

J: TRBJ2-5
V: TRBV29-1
D: TRBD1
size: -
DNA: TGCAGCGCCTCCCCAGGGGGAGAGACCCAGTACTTC
CDR3: CSASPGGETQYF

J: TRBJ1-3
V: TRBV27
D: -
size: -
DNA: TGTGCCAGCAGTTTATCAGGGGAAGAGGGAAACACCATATATTTT
CDR3: CASSLSGEEGNTIYF

J: TRBJ1-3
V: TRBV10-3
D: -
size: -
DNA: TGTGCCATCAGTGGGGGGGGCTCGGACTCTGGAAACACCATATATTTT
CDR3: CAISGGGSDSGNTIYF

J: TRBJ1-5
V: TRBV28
D: -
size: -
DNA: TGTGCCAGCAGCCTCAGTTCCGGGGGTCAGCCCCAGCATTTT
CDR3: CASSLSSGGQPQHF

J: TRBJ1-4
V: TRBV3-1/TRBV3-2
D: TRBD1
size: once
DNA: TGTGCCAGCAGCCAGCCGACAGGGGGGACTAATGAAAAACTGTTTTTT
CDR3: CASSQPTGGTNEKLFF

J: TRBJ1-1
V: TRBV13
D: TRBD1
size: few
DNA: TGTGCCAGCAGCTCCGCAGCTTGGGACAGGGCCGTTATGAACACTGAAGCTTTCTTT
CDR3: CASSSAAWDRAVMNTEAFF

J: TRBJ1-2
V: TRBV19
D: -
size: -
DNA: TGTGCCAGTAGTATGGCGTCCAGGGGATATGGCTACACCTTC
CDR3: CASSMASRGYGYTF

J: TRBJ1-1
V: TRBV11-3
D: -
size: once
DNA: TGTGCCAGCAGCGTCGGGACTGAAGGTTTGAACACTGAAGCTTTCTTT
CDR3: CASSVGTEGLNTEAFF

J: TRBJ2-7
V: TRBV3-1/TRBV3-2
D: -
size: few
DNA: TGTGCCAGCAGCCCCCCAAACTCCTACGAGCAGTACTTC
CDR3: CASSPPNSYEQYF

J: TRBJ2-1
V: TRBV7-8
D: -
size: -
DNA: TGTGCCAGCAGCTACCTGACAGGTTTAGACGAGCAGTTCTTC
CDR3: CASSYLTGLDEQFF

J: TRBJ2-3
V: TRBV16
D: -
size: -
DNA: TGTGCCAGCCAGGGGGGACTAGGAACAGATACGCAGTATTTT
CDR3: CASQGGLGTDTQYF

J: TRBJ2-1
V: TRBV3-1/TRBV3-2
D: -
size: -
DNA: TGTGCCAGCAGCCAACCAGGGGTGTATGAGCAGTTCTTC
CDR3: CASSQPGVYEQFF

J: TRBJ2-1
V: TRBV24-1
D: -
size: -
DNA: TGTGCCACCAGTGATTCAATCAGGGGTTCGCAGTTCTTC
CDR3: CATSDSIRGSQFF

J: TRBJ2-2
V: TRBV30
D: -
size: -
DNA: TGTGCCTGGAGTGTATCGGGGACCGGGGAGCTGTTTTTT
CDR3: CAWSVSGTGELFF

J: TRBJ1-4
V: TRBV6-5
D: -
size: once
DNA: TGTGCCAGCAGTTCCCCACAGGCGCCTAATGAAAAACTGTTTTTT
CDR3: CASSSPQAPNEKLFF

J: TRBJ2-7
V: TRBV18
D: TRBD1
size: -
DNA: TGTGCCAGCTCACCGACAGGGAGTTACTACGAGCAGTACTTC
CDR3: CASSPTGSYYEQYF

J: TRBJ1-2
V: TRBV6-5
D: TRBD1
size: -
DNA: TGTGCCAGCCATAACAGGGGGCCCTATGGCTACACCTTC
CDR3: CASHNRGPYGYTF

J: TRBJ2-1
V: TRBV9
D: TRBD2
size: -
DNA: TGTGCCAGCAGCGTGTTTGATCTAGCGGCCCACAATGAGCAGTTCTTC
CDR3: CASSVFDLAAHNEQFF

J: TRBJ2-7
V: TRBV7-9
D: -
size: -
DNA: TGTGCCAGCAGCTGGATCGGTCAGGGCCCCTCCGAGCAGTACTTC
CDR3: CASSWIGQGPSEQYF

J: TRBJ1-6
V: TRBV11-2
D: TRBD1
size: -
DNA: TGTGCCAGCAGCCCCCCGGGACAGGGGAATTCACCCCTCCACTTT
CDR3: CASSPPGQGNSPLHF

J: TRBJ1-4
V: TRBV30
D: -
size: -
DNA: TGTGCCTGGAGTGCTACTAATGAAAAACTGTTTTTT
CDR3: CAWSATNEKLFF

J: TRBJ1-1
V: TRBV10-1
D: TRBD1
size: -
DNA: TGCGCCAGCAGTGGCGGACAGGGGCCGGGGATGAACACTGAAGCTTTCTTT
CDR3: CASSGGQGPGMNTEAFF

J: TRBJ1-2
V: TRBV18
D: -
size: once
DNA: TGTGCCAGCTCACCAGGGGCAAACTATGGCTACACCTTC
CDR3: CASSPGANYGYTF

J: TRBJ1-1
V: TRBV10-3
D: TRBD1
size: -
DNA: TGTGCCATCAGTGAGGACAGGGCCCCATCTGAAGCTTTCTTT
CDR3: CAISEDRAPSEAFF

J: TRBJ1-2
V: TRBV10-3
D: TRBD1
size: -
DNA: TGTGCCATCACCGGGACAGGGGGATCCTATGGCTACACCTTC
CDR3: CAITGTGGSYGYTF

J: TRBJ1-1
V: TRBV6-6
D: TRBD1
size: -
DNA: TGTGCCAGCAGTTACTTTCAAGGACAGGTGGCTTTCTTT
CDR3: CASSYFQGQVAFF

J: TRBJ1-2
V: TRBV30
D: -
size: -
DNA: TGTGCCTGGAGTGGAGCGGGGGGCTACACCTTC
CDR3: CAWSGAGGYTF

J: TRBJ2-7
V: TRBV5-1
D: -
size: few
DNA: TGCGCCAGCTCAACCGGCGGGGGCCCCTACGAGCAGTACTTC
CDR3: CASSTGGGPYEQYF

J: TRBJ1-2
V: TRBV4-1
D: TRBD1
size: once
DNA: TGCGCCAGCAGCCAAGGACAGGGGGGAGCTAACTATGGCTACACCTTC
CDR3: CASSQGQGGANYGYTF

J: TRBJ2-3
V: TRBV21-1
D: -
size: few
DNA: TGTGCCAGCAGCAAAGGGGGGGACAGGGGTGCAGATACGCAGTATTTT
CDR3: CASSKGGDRGADTQYF

J: TRBJ2-2
V: TRBV7-3
D: TRBD1
size: -
DNA: TGTGCCAGCAGCCCCCGACAGGGGGCGGGCGGGGAGCTGTTTTTT
CDR3: CASSPRQGAGGELFF

J: TRBJ2-7
V: TRBV2
D: -
size: -
DNA: TGTGCCAGCAGTGTGGACGGGATCTCCTACGAGCAGTACTTC
CDR3: CASSVDGISYEQYF

J: TRBJ1-1
V: TRBV3-1/TRBV3-2
D: -
size: -
DNA: TGTGCCAGCAGCCAAGAGTCAGGGGACACTGAAGCTTTCTTT
CDR3: CASSQESGDTEAFF

J: TRBJ2-7
V: TRBV4-1
D: -
size: -
DNA: TGCGCCAGCAGCCAAGACAGGACCTACGAGCAGTACTTC
CDR3: CASSQDRTYEQYF

J: TRBJ2-3
V: TRBV30
D: TRBD2
size: -
DNA: TGTGCCTGGAGTGTACAGCTAGCGGCGGGCGGTACGCAGTATTTT
CDR3: CAWSVQLAAGGTQYF

J: TRBJ2-7
V: TRBV5-6
D: TRBD1
size: -
DNA: TGTGCCAGCAGCTTAGGACAGGGGGCCCTCGAGCAGTACTTC
CDR3: CASSLGQGALEQYF

J: TRBJ2-7
V: TRBV19
D: TRBD1
size: few
DNA: TGTGCCAGTAGTACCAAACCGGGACAGGTCTACGAGCAGTACTTC
CDR3: CASSTKPGQVYEQYF

J: TRBJ1-6
V: TRBV4-3
D: -
size: -
DNA: TGCGCCAGCAGCCAAGATGACAGAGAGTCACCCCTCCACTTT
CDR3: CASSQDDRESPLHF

J: TRBJ1-5
V: TRBV6-6
D: TRBD1
size: -
DNA: TGTGCCAGCAGTTATGGGGACAGGGTATACAATCAGCCCCAGCATTTT
CDR3: CASSYGDRVYNQPQHF

J: TRBJ1-2
V: TRBV14
D: -
size: -
DNA: TGTGCCAGCAGCCAAGATTGGAGCTATGGCTACACCTTC
CDR3: CASSQDWSYGYTF